These 32 T cell receptor beta chains originate from one sample sequenced in a study of T cell changes during pregnancy in multiple sclerosis. TCRdb keeps only in-frame clones here, not all; method: immunoSEQ multiplex PCR. The repertoire has tens of thousands of clones, 91% of them found once; the top ten carry approximately 2%. The sample consisted of peripheral blood, taken in the third trimester of pregnancy. The receptors shown here come from a female donor in good health, enrolled as a control in a pregnancy study.

The chain recombines TRBV19 with TRBJ1-5; tentatively, D is TRBD1 (5 bases). Trimming cost V 7 bases and J 7 bases, with 17 bases left between them. This CDR3 is 14 amino acids long. The V gene's germline CDR1 is LNHDA and CDR2 SQIVND (reference sequence). The CDR3 protein is CASKPLQGDQPQHF. The DNA of the CDR3 is TGTGCCAGTAAACCCCTGCAGGGCGACCAGCCCCAGCATTTT.

The chain has TRBV6-1 and TRBJ2-2, with D perhaps matching TRBD1 (6 bases). CDR1 and CDR2 (germline): MNHNS, SASEGT. V was cut by 10 bases and J by 0 bases, with 12 bases left in between. The CDR3 length is 14 residues. The CDR3 here is CATRQATNTGELFF. The CDR3 DNA sequence: TGTGCCACCCGACAGGCAACGAACACCGGGGAGCTGTTTTTT.

The chain uses TRBV18 and TRBJ1-1; 8 bases agree with TRBD1. The CDR3 sequence is 12 residues long. V shed 5 bases and J 7 bases; nucleotides not matched to a gene: 3. In germline, CDR1 is KGHSH, CDR2 LQKENI. The chain's CDR3 is CASSSDRGEAFF. CDR3 bases: TGTGCCAGCTCATCTGACAGGGGTGAAGCTTTCTTT.

The chain has TRBV4-2 and TRBJ2-5, with D possibly matching TRBD2 (6 bases). The DNA end is a closer match to TRBJ2-7, so the J assignment may be wrong. CDR1 and CDR2 from the germline V gene are LGHNA and YNFKEQ. The CDR3 totals 15 residues. CDR3 bases: TGTGCCAGCAGCCCAGCTAGCGACCTCTCCTACGAGCAGTACTTC. Protein sequence: CASSPASDLSYEQYF.

The J gene is TRBJ1-4, the V gene TRBV7-9; D not certain. The germline V and J ends were trimmed by 2 bases and 8 bases, with 9 bases remaining between them. The CDR3 is made up of 13 amino acids. Germline V CDR1 and CDR2: SEHNR, FQNEAQ (reference sequence). CDR3 in amino acids: CASSLTGWEKLFF. The CDR3 coding sequence is TGTGCCAGCAGCTTAACGGGGTGGGAAAAACTGTTTTTT. Supplemented by reference TRBV7-9 and TRBJ1-4, the full variable domain reads DTGVSQNPRHKITKRGQNVTFRCDPISEHNRLYWYRQTLGQGPEFLTYFQNEAQLEKSRLLSDRFSAERPKGSFSTLEIQRTEQGDSAMYLCASSLTGWEKLFFGSGTQLSVL.

V usage is TRBV4-1 and J usage is TRBJ1-1, with no clear D. The V and J ends lost 0 bases and 4 bases respectively, with 6 bases between them. CDR3 size: 13 residues. Germline V gene sequence: CDR1 MGHRA, CDR2 YSYEKL. CDR3 in DNA: TGCGCCAGCAGCCAAGAAGCACGCACTGAAGCTTTCTTT. This translates into CASSQEARTEAFF.

The rearrangement links TRBV6-1 to TRBJ1-2; 9 bases map to TRBD1. CDR3 length: 14 residues. The V gene end was trimmed by 2 bases and the J gene end by 6 bases; junction bases not matched to a gene: 4. CDR1 and CDR2 from the germline V gene are MNHNS and SASEGT. The DNA for the CDR3 is TGTGCCAGCAGTGAAACAGGGGGCCTGGATGGCTACACCTTC. Protein product: CASSETGGLDGYTF.

The genes are TRBV5-1 and TRBJ1-2; 7 positions match TRBD1. V shed 2 bases, J shed 0 bases, and the junction held 7 bases outside the gene matches. The CDR3 runs 16 residues. Germline-derived CDR1 and CDR2 are SGHRS and YFSETQ. The CDR3 DNA reads TGCGCCAGCAGCTTTGGACAGGTGGGCCCTAACTATGGCTACACCTTC. As protein: CASSFGQVGPNYGYTF.

The chain couples TRBV28 to TRBJ2-7; possible D gene TRBD2, 7 bases. V lost 2 bases to trimming and J lost 2 bases, with 13 bases between them. Germline assignment: CDR1 MDHEN and CDR2 SYDVKM. The CDR3 runs to 15 residues. This CDR3 is CASSLGGASTYEQYF. CDR3 coding DNA: TGTGCCAGCAGTTTAGGGGGGGCAAGTACCTACGAGCAGTACTTC.

V usage is TRBV2 and J usage is TRBJ1-5, with 10 bases aligning to TRBD1. The germline CDR1 and CDR2 sequences are SNHLY and FYNNEI. The V segment lost 3 bases and the J segment 7 bases; nucleotides outside the gene matches: 12. CDR3 length: 17 amino acids. CDR3 amino acids: CASSDGYRDRGPQPQHF. The DNA of the CDR3 is TGTGCCAGCAGTGACGGCTACCGGGACAGGGGCCCCCAGCCCCAGCATTTT.

The chain has TRBV5-1 and TRBJ1-1; the D gene is possibly TRBD1 (5 bases). The V end was cut by 0 bases, the J end by 0 bases, with 6 bases between. This CDR3 is 14 amino acids long. CDR1 is SGHRS and CDR2 is YFSETQ in the germline V gene. CDR3 in amino acids: CASSLARVNTEAFF. CDR3 in DNA: TGCGCCAGCAGCTTGGCCAGGGTGAACACTGAAGCTTTCTTT.

J is TRBJ2-1 and V is TRBV6-5; D gene unclear. V was shortened by 0 bases and J by 8 bases, with 5 bases between the two germline ends. CDR3 length equals 12 residues. Germline V CDR1 and CDR2: MNHEY, SVGAGI. CDR3 in DNA: TGTGCCAGCAGTTACTCGGCGGATGAGCAGTTCTTC. It encodes CASSYSADEQFF.

The gene calls are TRBV5-6 and TRBJ2-7, with 8 positions matching TRBD2. CDR1 and CDR2 from the germline V gene are SGHDT and YYEEEE. The CDR3 consists of 15 residues. The junction had 7 bases not matched to a gene; V was cut back by 4 bases and J by 1 base. In DNA, the CDR3 is TGTGCCAGCAGCCTAACTAGCGGCGGATCCTACGAGCAGTACTTC. Translation gives CASSLTSGGSYEQYF.

On this clone itself: One end of the junction is discordant with germline, which a read error may explain. Here the CDR3 reads CASGLVTGAFF. The CDR3 DNA reads TGTGCTAGTGGTTTGGTCACTGGAGCTTTCTTT. This chain joins TRBV12-5 and TRBJ1-1, with D unclear. The CDR3 length is 11 residues. Germline V CDR1 and CDR2: LGHNT, FRNRAP.

The chain combines TRBV6-5 with TRBJ2-7; D is undetermined. The CDR3 totals 14 residues. Germline lookup yields CDR1 MNHEY and CDR2 SVGAGI. The ends were cut back, 0 bases at V and 5 bases at J, with 11 bases in the middle. CDR3 DNA sequence: TGTGCCAGCAGTTACTCGGCAGGCCTCAACGAGCAGTACTTC. It is translated as CASSYSAGLNEQYF.

This clone was detected only a few times. The chain combines TRBV5-5 with TRBJ2-7; D is ambiguous. Trimming removed 0 bases at V and 0 bases at J, with 7 bases between. Germline V gene data show CDR1 as SGHKS and CDR2 as YYEKEE (reference sequence). The CDR3 spans 14 residues. CDR3 DNA sequence: TGTGCCAGCAGCTTGGTACAGACCTCCTACGAGCAGTACTTC. Residues: CASSLVQTSYEQYF.

The V gene is TRBV27, the J gene TRBJ1-5; TRBD1 matches at 11 bases. The germline CDR1 and CDR2 sequences are MNHEY and SMNVEV (reference sequence). The CDR3 totals 14 residues. V was pared by 9 bases and J by 7 bases, with 8 bases of the junction left unmatched. The CDR3 nucleotides are TGTGCCAGTGGGACAGGGGGAGGATACCAGCCCCAGCATTTT. Translated: CASGTGGGYQPQHF.

The chain joins TRBV5-4 to TRBJ2-7; tentatively, D is TRBD2 (5 bases). V lost 0 bases, J lost 4 bases, and 11 bases lay in between. This CDR3 region has 14 residues. Per germline, CDR1 SGHNT and CDR2 YYREEE (reference sequence). CDR3 nucleotide sequence: TGTGCCAGCAGCTTGGGTAGCGACCTGTACGAGCAGTACTTC. It is translated as CASSLGSDLYEQYF.

The chain employs TRBV6-6 and TRBJ1-3; 8 bases match TRBD1. Losses at the gene ends were 2 bases for V and 3 bases for J; bases not matched to a gene: 6. CDR1 is MNHNY, CDR2 SVGAGI, per germline (reference sequence). The CDR3 consists of 16 residues. Written as DNA, the CDR3 is TGTGCCAGCAGTTACGGGGCAGGGGGCCTTGGAAACACCATATATTTT. Translated: CASSYGAGGLGNTIYF.

The chain uses TRBV10-3 and TRBJ1-6; D gene ambiguous. The CDR3 covers 14 residues. CDR1 is ENHRY, CDR2 SYGVKD, per germline. Trimming cost V 3 bases and J 5 bases, with 8 bases left between them. The CDR3 region has the DNA TGTGCCATCAGTGACTGGAGGGATAATTCACCCCTCCACTTT. It specifies CAISDWRDNSPLHF.

CDR3 nucleotide sequence: TGTGCCAGCAGCGGACTAGCGGGAGTGGACGAGCAGTACTTC. Translation gives CASSGLAGVDEQYF. The genes are TRBV7-2 and TRBJ2-7; TRBD2 agrees at 13 bases. The CDR3 runs 14 residues. V shed 5 bases and J 5 bases; nucleotides not matched to a gene: 3. Germline V CDR1 and CDR2: SGHTA, FQGNSA.

This clone was counted a few times. The rearrangement joins TRBV15 to TRBJ1-4, with 8 bases fitting TRBD1. Germline CDR1 is LNHNV and CDR2 is YYDKDF (reference sequence). The J segment lost 7 bases and the V segment lost 7 bases, leaving 11 bases of the junction unmatched. CDR3 length equals 15 residues. The CDR3 region has the DNA TGTGCCACCAACCCGTCTGACAGGGGAGCTGAAAAACTGTTTTTT. It codes for CATNPSDRGAEKLFF.

CDR3 sequence: CASSTTGGLSGNTIYF. The CDR3 bases are TGTGCCAGCAGTACTACAGGGGGCCTCTCTGGAAACACCATATATTTT. The chain links TRBV2 to TRBJ1-3, with 9 bases lining up with TRBD1. This CDR3 region has 16 residues. Trimming took 5 bases from V and 0 from J; bases not matched to a gene: 5. Germline V gene lookup returns CDR1 SNHLY and CDR2 FYNNEI.

The chain carries TRBV27 and TRBJ2-1; TRBD2 matches at 11 bases. V lost 6 bases and J lost 5; bases outside the gene matches: 3. This CDR3 has 14 residues. Germline CDR1 and CDR2: MNHEY and SMNVEV (reference sequence). CDR3: CASRRLAGNNEQFF. DNA for the CDR3: TGTGCCAGCAGACGACTAGCGGGAAACAATGAGCAGTTCTTC.

Only one count was recorded for this clone. V gene TRBV27 combines with J gene TRBJ2-2; 7 nucleotides align to TRBD1. The length of the CDR3 is 17 residues. V was pared by 1 base and J by 4 bases, with 9 bases of the junction left unmatched. Germline V gene lookup returns CDR1 MNHEY and CDR2 SMNVEV (reference sequence). Written as DNA, the CDR3 is TGTGCCAGCAGTTTATATTCAGGGGGTGGGGTCACCGGGGAGCTGTTTTTT. It codes for CASSLYSGGGVTGELFF.

This chain uses TRBV7-2 with TRBJ2-1; 9 bases agree with TRBD1. Germline V gene sequence: CDR1 SGHTA, CDR2 FQGNSA. Trimming took 8 bases from V and 6 from J; bases not matched to a gene: 5. The CDR3 is made up of 13 amino acids. The CDR3 region is CASGQTGGNEQFF. The CDR3 DNA is TGTGCCAGCGGCCAGACAGGGGGCAATGAGCAGTTCTTC.

The chain is built from TRBV6-1 and TRBJ2-1; D is perhaps TRBD2 (5 bases). This CDR3 spans 16 amino acids. Trimming left V 2 bases short and J 2 bases short, with 13 bases between. CDR1 MNHNS and CDR2 SASEGT come from the germline V gene. The CDR3 here is CASSEREGSPYNEQFF. CDR3 sequence (DNA): TGTGCCAGCAGTGAACGGGAAGGGAGCCCCTACAATGAGCAGTTCTTC.

V usage is TRBV11-2 and J usage is TRBJ2-5; D possibly corresponds to TRBD2 (6 bases). This CDR3 is built from 15 residues. Germline CDR1 reads SGHAT; CDR2 reads FQNNGV. V shed 5 bases and J shed 4 bases, with 17 bases lying between them. CDR3 residues: CASSLQTRGTETQYF. CDR3 sequence (DNA): TGTGCCAGCAGCCTCCAGACTAGAGGGACAGAGACCCAGTACTTC.

The CDR3 region has the DNA TGTGCCAGCAGCTTAGGCAGGGAGGACACTGAAGCTTTCTTT. Amino acids: CASSLGREDTEAFF. This rearrangement joins TRBV7-9 to TRBJ1-1; D is possibly TRBD1 (5 bases). The CDR3 runs to 14 residues. CDR1 and CDR2 from the germline V gene are SEHNR and FQNEAQ (reference sequence). V was cut by 1 base and J by 3 bases, with 9 bases left in between.

The chain links TRBV4-1 to TRBJ1-4; D remains ambiguous. The CDR3 contains 13 residues. Germline CDR1 MGHRA, CDR2 YSYEKL. The V gene lost 1 base and the J gene lost 7 bases, with 7 bases spanning the gap. CDR3 region: CASSQGWPEKLFF. CDR3 sequence (DNA): TGCGCCAGCAGCCAAGGATGGCCTGAAAAACTGTTTTTT.

The V gene is TRBV19, the J gene TRBJ2-3; 9 bases map to TRBD1. The CDR3 runs to 13 residues. Germline-derived CDR1 and CDR2 are LNHDA and SQIVND (reference sequence). Trimming took 4 bases from V and 6 from J; bases not matched to a gene: 2. Here the CDR3 DNA reads TGTGCCAGTAGTACACAGGGGGCCGATACGCAGTATTTT. It codes for CASSTQGADTQYF.

V is TRBV19 and J is TRBJ2-7; maybe TRBD1 (7 bases). This CDR3 spans 13 amino acids. Germline values: CDR1 LNHDA, CDR2 SQIVND (reference sequence). V lost 5 bases and J lost 2, with 10 bases in between. The CDR3 sequence is CASSRGTAYEQYF. DNA of the CDR3: TGTGCCAGTAGTCGGGGGACAGCCTACGAGCAGTACTTC.